This T cell receptor (beta chain) derives from a study of response to subunit inactivated influenza vaccine. Notes on the study in general: Authors suggested that a seasonal influenza vaccination recruits few new T cells each time.

In the case of this clonotype: What it recognizes is unknown.

TCRdb reprocessed the RT-PCR reads via MiXCR and lists one record per CDR3 protein. The data contain roughly 670,000 distinct CDR3 sequences, 11% to 15% of them singletons. The CDR3 spans 15 residues. Germline assignment: CDR1 SGHTA and CDR2 FQGNSA. Trimming at V came to 4 bases and at J to 4 bases, leaving 7 bases not matched to a gene. The rearrangement uses TRBV7-2 and TRBJ1-3, with 7 bases matching TRBD1. This TCR was recovered from a man aged 45-65 years who received an inactivated influenza vaccine. The sequencing used PBMCs from blood, collected 14 to 15 days before vaccination. The CDR3 DNA reads TGTGCCAGCAGCTCCACAGGGGTATCGGGAAACACCATATATTTT. Its translation: CASSSTGVSGNTIYF. Full variable domain (outside the CDR3, taken from reference TRBV7-2 and TRBJ1-3): GAGVSQSPSNKVTEKGKDVELRCDPISGHTALYWYRQSLGQGLEFLIYFQGNSAPDKSGLPSDRFSAERTGGSVSTLTIQRTQQEDSAVYLCASSSTGVSGNTIYFGEGSWLTVV.